This T cell receptor (beta chain) was obtained from a study of T cells in Graves' hyperthyroidism and ophthalmopathy (dated by TCRdb to between 2018 and 2021). At the level of the whole study: Peripheral blood was collected at initial diagnosis, before any treatment. Once sampling was done, hyperthyroidism patients were given methimazole at a starting dose of 30 mg daily, whereas ophthalmopathy patients were given high-dose intravenous methylprednisolone. The study also compared thyroid tissue and blood T-cell repertoires from about six Graves' hyperthyroidism patients. The 95 to 100 discovery patients were randomly divided into training and test sets at a 7:3 ratio. According to the paper, TCR Vbeta CDR3 sequencing was carried out on over 130 peripheral blood samples, which came from 40 to 45 ophthalmopathy, approximately 78 hyperthyroidism and about 17 progressor patients. Prospective prediction of ophthalmopathy was tested in an independent validation cohort consisting of some 18 hyperthyroidism patients and some 17 patients who later progressed to ophthalmopathy. To identify distinguishing TCR V-J signatures, a discovery cohort of some 100 patients was used, comprising under 45 with Graves' ophthalmopathy and 55 to 65 with stable Graves' hyperthyroidism.

This clonotype was detected ten times or more. Its recognized antigen is unknown. Base quality data are lacking; no much larger clone is found one base away. Ophthalmopathy patients had moderately to severely active disease, with a Clinical Activity Score of 3 or more, a NOSPECS grade of 4 or more, and a disease duration of less than 3 months. Exclusion was applied to patients with uncontrolled infections, other autoimmune diseases, pregnancy or lactation. Diagnoses relied on clinical symptoms, serum thyroxine and TRAb, thyroid ultrasound and orbital computed tomography. Ficoll-Paque density gradient centrifugation was used to isolate PBMCs from approximately 11 ml of fresh peripheral blood. Total RNA was extracted with Trizol reagent, and quality was checked on an Agilent 2100 Bioanalyzer. The junction carries 17 bases between V and J, which are trimmed by 5 bases and 7 bases respectively. The CDR3 covers 15 residues, taking in both the cysteine and the phenylalanine. Only the CDR3 DNA stays, 45 bases, in frame from base 1. The germline V gene yields SGHAT for CDR1 and FQNNGV for CDR2.

Amplification of TCR beta CDR3 regions was carried out from RNA transcripts. The TCR CDR3 was subjected to a first round of RT-PCR using the HTBI primer set and the Qiagen OneStep RT-PCR kit. Libraries were constructed in a second round of multiplex PCR, after which size selection and purification were carried out. The libraries were sequenced on an Illumina HiSeq2000 using paired-end 100 bp reads. In the original analysis: SOAPnuke was used to process the raw data, throwing out any read that contained adapters or uncalled bases, had a mean Phred below 15, or lacked an exact constant-primer or identifier match. COPE v1.2.5 was used to merge the high-quality paired reads, and each unique nucleotide sequence was defined as a clonotype. Clonotypes were aligned to IMGT TRBV, TRBD and TRBJ reference segments using MiTCR v1.1. The analysis was restricted to V-J combinations with a frequency above 0.0001, which together covered 99.2% of the repertoires. A TCS score was defined as the ratio between F50 (clonal expansion) and ExV (chaos), using BLOSUM62-based TCRdist between CDR3 peptides within each V-J. Welch's t-statistics and random forest reduced approximately 520 V-J features to some 14, which were used in a naive Bayes classifier (R e1071). TCRdb ran its own pipeline on the public reads, namely fastp trimming at Q25 and MiXCR clone calling, and kept in-frame beta chains. Identical CDR3 proteins give one entry, which carries the most common genes and DNA. The V and J calls and clone size are TCRdb's, not the authors'. The sample includes roughly 550,000 distinct CDR3 sequences, with 15% to 20% observed a single time. The ten largest clones add up to 25% to 30% of the sample.

Paper-wide results and their limitations: In cross-validation, a model built on a 13 V-J signature told ophthalmopathy apart from stable hyperthyroidism with approximately 91% sensitivity and roughly 82% specificity, and in testing the same model reached 80%/75%. Sample size was not statistically predetermined, and blinding of investigators to group allocation was not performed. Most expanded thyroid clonotypes (frequency above 0.001) were also detected in blood, a finding suggesting that blood repertoires may reflect thyroid immune responses. During validation, the model predicted progression to ophthalmopathy a median of about 6.5 months ahead of onset, with 70.59% sensitivity and almost 75% specificity.

The origin of this receptor is a woman aged 25-40 years with Graves' ophthalmopathy. In this chain, TRBV11-2 is recombined with TRBJ1-4, with the D gene too uncertain to name. Input material: blood. CDR3 loop: CASSPLAVSSEKLFF. The sequence in DNA is TGTGCCAGCAGCCCTTTGGCGGTTTCCAGTGAAAAACTGTTTTTT.